The 4 T cell receptor beta chains reported below all come from one sample, sequenced in a study of shared clonotypes between healthy human individuals. The method was immunoSEQ multiplex PCR; TCRdb's version includes in-frame clones alone and lacks a portion of them. The table has some 2.1 million clones, roughly 93% seen once; the top ten hold over 1.5%. CD8 cells regarded as naive lacked CD45RO, were positively chosen for CCR7, and omitted terminally differentiated effector memory CD45RA+ cells. Sequencing used naive CD8+ T cells from PBMCs. The receptors originated from a man aged 18 to 35 in good health. Some clones in this sample may be carry-over from other donors' samples.

The chain carries TRBV9 and TRBJ1-2, with TRBD1 identical over 10 bases. CDR1 is SGDLS, CDR2 YYNGEE, per germline. This CDR3 contains 17 residues. V trimming: 3 bases; J trimming: 7 bases; junction bases outside the gene matches: 15. CDR3 sequence reads: CASSAGGQGPSGLGYTF. The DNA for the CDR3 is TGTGCCAGCAGCGCCGGGGGACAGGGGCCCTCTGGGCTTGGCTACACCTTC.

V gene TRBV6-6 combines with J gene TRBJ2-1, with TRBD2 matching over 9 bases. This CDR3 contains 15 residues. Germline V gives CDR1 MNHNY, CDR2 SVGAGI (reference sequence). The junction had 5 bases not matched to a gene; V was cut back by 6 bases and J by 2 bases. The CDR3 DNA follows: TGTGCCAGCAGAATAGCGGGAGCCCCCTACAATGAGCAGTTCTTC. Translation gives CASRIAGAPYNEQFF.

The gene calls are TRBV21-1 and TRBJ2-1; the table's TRBD1 call for D was not verified on the DNA. TRBV21-1 corresponds to a pseudogene. The CDR3 totals 16 residues. CDR3 in DNA: TGTGCCAGCAGCAAGAGGAGGGACAGGGGGCCGAATGAGCAGTTCTTC. Translation: CASSKRRDRGPNEQFF.

V usage is TRBV6-1 and J usage is TRBJ2-7, with 10 bases aligning to TRBD1. V lost 8 bases, J lost 4 bases, and 5 bases stayed unmatched. Germline V gene sequence: CDR1 MNHNS, CDR2 SASEGT. This CDR3 has 13 amino acids. CDR3 protein: CASRDRGLYEQYF. The CDR3 DNA sequence: TGTGCCAGCCGGGACAGGGGATTATACGAGCAGTACTTC.